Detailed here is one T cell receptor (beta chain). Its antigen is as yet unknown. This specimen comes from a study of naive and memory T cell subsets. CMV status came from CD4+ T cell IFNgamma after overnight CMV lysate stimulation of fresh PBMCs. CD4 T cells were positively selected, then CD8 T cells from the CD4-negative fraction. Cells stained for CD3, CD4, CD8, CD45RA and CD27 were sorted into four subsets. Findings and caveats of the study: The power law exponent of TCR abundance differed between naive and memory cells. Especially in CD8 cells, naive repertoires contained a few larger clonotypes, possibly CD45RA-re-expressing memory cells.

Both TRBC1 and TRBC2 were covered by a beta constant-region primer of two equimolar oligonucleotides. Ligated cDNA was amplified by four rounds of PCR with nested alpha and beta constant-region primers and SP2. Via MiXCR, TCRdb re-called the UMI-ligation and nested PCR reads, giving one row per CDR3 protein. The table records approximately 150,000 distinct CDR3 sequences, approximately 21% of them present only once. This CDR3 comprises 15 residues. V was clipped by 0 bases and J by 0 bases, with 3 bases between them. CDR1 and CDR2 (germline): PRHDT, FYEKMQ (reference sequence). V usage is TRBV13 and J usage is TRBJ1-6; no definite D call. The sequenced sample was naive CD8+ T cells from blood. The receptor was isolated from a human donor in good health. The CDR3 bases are TGTGCCAGCAGCTTAGGCAGCTCCTATAATTCACCCCTCCACTTT. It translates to CASSLGSSYNSPLHF.